The clone carrying this T cell receptor beta chain came up many times. The sample belongs to a study of low-dose radiotherapy and immunotherapy resistance in tumors. Study background: Participants in Cohort 1 were administered 0.5 Gy per fraction at 2-week intervals, to a cumulative dose of 6.5 Gy. Patients took aspirin 300 mg by mouth once daily. This continued for four cycles, starting on cycle 1 day 1.

First-strand cDNA relied on TRAV- and TRBV-specific primers spanning alpha and beta chains. Using a constant-region primer together with a V-primer adapter, TCRs were subjected to around 20 PCR cycles of amplification. MiXCR was run by TCRdb on the reads, yielding one entry per CDR3 protein. The data show about 58,000 distinct CDR3 sequences, around 23% seen once. Time point noted: after trial treatment. Regarding treatment: LDRT plus nivolumab, ipilimumab, low-dose cyclophosphamide and aspirin (RACIN trial). The length of the CDR3 is 12 residues. Germline values: CDR1 DFQATT, CDR2 SNEGSKA (reference sequence). After removal of 0 bases from V and 16 bases from J, the junction contained 7 bases not matched to a gene.

The source is a male donor with prostate cancer. The J gene is TRBJ2-1, the V gene TRBV20-1; 9 bases agree with TRBD2. The sequencing used PBMCs, collected after low-dose radiotherapy plus immunotherapy. CDR3 region: CSARDRGLASFF. Written as DNA, the CDR3 is TGCAGTGCTAGAGATAGGGGACTAGCTTCCTTCTTC.